The 25 T cell receptor beta chains below were found in one sample sequenced in a study of regulatory T cells in long-lasting Graves disease. The TCR beta library used iRepertoire HTBI primers with Arm-PCR amplification of CDR3. TCRdb itself ran the multiplex PCR reads through MiXCR, one entry per CDR3 protein. The table records more than 400,000 distinct CDR3 sequences, roughly 17% of them present only once. Documented time point: newly diagnosed GD, antithyroid drugs for less than 3 months. The TCR library was made from RNA that had been extracted from PBMCs in TRIzol. The same data also went into a second study, on T cells in Graves' hyperthyroidism and ophthalmopathy.

The sample here was peripheral blood mononuclear cells (PBMCs), taken at new diagnosis, from a patient treated with antithyroid drugs. The source is a woman aged 25 to 45 with Graves disease.

This clonotype was observed many times. The chain recombines TRBV11-2 with TRBJ1-1; no definite D call. The CDR3 spans 11 residues. V was pared by 4 bases and J by 8 bases, with 8 bases between. The germline gives CDR1 SGHAT, CDR2 FQNNGV. Here the CDR3 DNA reads TGTGCCAGCAGCTCATCTCCCGAAGCTTTCTTT. Its protein is CASSSSPEAFF. The full variable domain, with the rest looked up from reference TRBV11-2 and TRBJ1-1, is EAGVAQSPRYKIIEKRQSVAFWCNPISGHATLYWYQQILGQGPKLLIQFQNNGVVDDSQLPKDRFSAERLKGVDSTLKIQPAKLEDSAVYLCASSSSPEAFFGQGTRLTVV.

The table lists this clonotype with many counts. The genes are TRBV28 and TRBJ1-2; a weak D match, TRBD1 (5 bases). The germline V gene encodes CDR1 MDHEN and CDR2 SYDVKM. CDR3 length: 13 amino acids. V was cut by 3 bases and J by 8 bases, with 13 bases left in between. CDR3 nucleotide sequence: TGTGCCAGCAGTTTGCCCCGCCAGGGCGGCTACACCTTC. It translates to CASSLPRQGGYTF.

The sample holds many counts of this clonotype. The chain uses TRBV28 and TRBJ1-5; D gene unclear. Trimming shortened V by 5 bases and J by 7 bases, and 18 bases separated the two germline ends. Germline values: CDR1 MDHEN, CDR2 SYDVKM. The CDR3 has 15 amino acids. The CDR3 protein is CASSMLARTEQPQHF. The CDR3 nucleotides are TGTGCCAGCAGTATGTTGGCGAGGACGGAGCAGCCCCAGCATTTT.

This clonotype was seen repeatedly, ten times or more. In nucleotides, the CDR3 is TGTGCCAGCACCGAGCTTCAGCGGGAGAAAGGCAATGAGCAGTTCTTC. This translates into CASTELQREKGNEQFF. The gene calls are TRBV6-2 or TRBV6-3 and TRBJ2-1; the match to TRBD2 covers 8 bases. The CDR3 runs to 16 residues. The germline V gene has CDR1 MNHEY and CDR2 SVGEGT. With V trimmed by 7 bases and J by 6 bases, 14 bases remained unmatched.

This clonotype was found a few times. This chain connects TRBV5-6 to TRBJ2-3; the D is unclear. Germline-derived CDR1 and CDR2 are SGHDT and YYEEEE. With 0 bases removed from V and 1 base from J, the gap between germline ends came to 9 bases. The length of the CDR3 is 15 residues. CDR3 DNA: TGTGCCAGCAGCTTGGAGCTGACCCGCACAGATACGCAGTATTTT. It yields the protein CASSLELTRTDTQYF.

This clonotype appeared a few times. V usage is TRBV20-1 and J usage is TRBJ1-6; unclear D gene. The germline gives CDR1 DFQATT, CDR2 SNEGSKA (reference sequence). Trimming cost V 3 bases and J 3 bases, with 9 bases left between them. CDR3 length: 14 amino acids. The CDR3 region is CSASIGDYNSPLHF. In nucleotides, the CDR3 is TGCAGTGCTAGTATAGGCGACTATAATTCACCCCTCCACTTT.

There are many counts of this clonotype. Written as DNA, the CDR3 is TGCGCCAGCAGCGAACAGGGGGTGGGGAACACTGAAGCTTTCTTT. Its protein product is CASSEQGVGNTEAFF. V gene TRBV5-1 combines with J gene TRBJ1-1, with 8 bases fitting TRBD1. The CDR3 has 15 residues. After removal of 4 bases from V and 1 base from J, the junction contained 6 bases not matched to a gene. Germline values: CDR1 SGHRS, CDR2 YFSETQ.

The table lists this clonotype with many counts. The chain has TRBV28 and TRBJ2-6; D is ambiguous. Per the germline V gene, CDR1 is MDHEN and CDR2 is SYDVKM. The CDR3 consists of 16 residues. V was clipped by 6 bases and J by 0 bases, with 12 bases between them. The CDR3 here is CASRLARSSGANVLTF. Here the CDR3 DNA reads TGTGCCAGCAGGCTGGCCAGGAGCTCTGGGGCCAACGTCCTGACTTTC.

This clonotype was observed many times. V usage is TRBV2 and J usage is TRBJ2-2, with 9 nucleotides matching TRBD2. The CDR3 runs 17 residues. Germline V gene sequence: CDR1 SNHLY, CDR2 FYNNEI. Trimming cost V 2 bases and J 1 base; bases outside gene matches: 5. CDR3 in DNA: TGTGCCAGCAGTGAAAGGCCTAGCGGGAAGAACACCGGGGAGCTGTTTTTT. It codes for CASSERPSGKNTGELFF.

This clonotype was recorded at least ten times. The chain carries TRBV7-9 and TRBJ2-1; D is possibly TRBD1 or TRBD2 (5 bases each). CDR3 length: 14 amino acids. V was clipped by 5 bases and J by 8 bases, with 16 bases between them. CDR1 and CDR2 from the germline V gene are SEHNR and FQNEAQ (reference sequence). The CDR3 protein is CASSLVSGLHEQFF. The CDR3, as DNA: TGTGCCAGCAGCCTAGTGTCGGGGCTCCATGAGCAGTTCTTC.

This clonotype showed up many times. The chain combines TRBV5-1 with TRBJ1-2, with unresolved D. The V end was cut by 1 base, the J end by 0 bases, with 7 bases between. The CDR3 runs to 14 residues. Germline loops: CDR1 SGHRS, CDR2 YFSETQ. CDR3 amino acids: CASSLIETNYGYTF. As DNA, the CDR3 is TGCGCCAGCAGCTTGATCGAAACTAACTATGGCTACACCTTC.

Turning to this clonotype: Being one base from a much bigger clone, this may be a read error. V and J are TRBV7-2 and TRBJ1-2; 8 bases are shared with TRBD1. Germline assignment: CDR1 SGHTA and CDR2 FQGNSA. The CDR3 is 14 residues long. The CDR3 sequence is CVSSLVLGQGDYTF. For the CDR3, the DNA is TGTGTCAGCAGCTTAGTTCTCGGACAGGGTGACTACACCTTC.

Many counts were recorded for this clonotype. This chain links TRBV6-1 with TRBJ1-2; 10 bases line up with TRBD1. Losses at the gene ends were 7 bases for V and 4 bases for J; bases not matched to a gene: 9. In germline, CDR1 is MNHNS, CDR2 SASEGT. This CDR3 region has 15 residues. CDR3 in amino acids: CASIGLGQGFYGYTF. The DNA for the CDR3 is TGTGCCAGCATAGGATTGGGACAGGGGTTCTATGGCTACACCTTC.

This clonotype was seen ten or more times. The J gene is TRBJ2-5, the V gene TRBV3-1; possible D gene TRBD2, 6 bases. This CDR3 has 15 amino acids. V dropped 3 bases and J dropped 2 bases, with 13 bases sitting between them. Germline V gene data show CDR1 as LGHDT and CDR2 as YNNKEL (reference sequence). Here the CDR3 DNA reads TGTGCCAGCAGCCATGGATTGCGGGGACAAGAGACCCAGTACTTC. Encoded protein: CASSHGLRGQETQYF.

This chain connects TRBV7-9 to TRBJ1-2; TRBD1 aligns across 7 bases. CDR3 length: 15 amino acids. V shed 5 bases and J 4 bases; nucleotides not matched to a gene: 10. Germline-derived CDR1 and CDR2 are SEHNR and FQNEAQ (reference sequence). The CDR3, as DNA: TGTGCCAGCAGCCCGTGGGACAGCCGATCCTATGGCTACACCTTC. This sequence encodes CASSPWDSRSYGYTF.

This clonotype was observed many times. J is TRBJ1-1 and V is TRBV30, with D maybe TRBD1 (6 bases). Germline V gives CDR1 GTSNPN, CDR2 SVGIG (reference sequence). V lost 4 bases and J lost 6, with 9 bases in between. The CDR3 is 11 amino acids. The CDR3 spells CAWTRQAEAFF. CDR3 bases: TGTGCCTGGACTCGACAGGCTGAAGCTTTCTTT.

With regard to this clonotype: This sequence is one base from a far larger clone and is likely a read error. J is TRBJ2-1 and V is TRBV11-2; TRBD2 aligns across 11 bases. The V gene's germline CDR1 is SGHAT and CDR2 FQNNGV. The CDR3 runs to 15 residues. J gave up 10 bases and V 4 bases, and 9 bases lay outside the gene matches. For the CDR3, the DNA is TGTGCCAGCAGCTCTACCGGGACTAGCGGCTACGAGCAGTTCTTC. Its protein product is CASSSTGTSGYEQFF.

This clonotype was counted at least ten times. V is TRBV7-9 and J is TRBJ1-2; 9 nucleotides align to TRBD1. V was pared by 2 bases and J by 6 bases, with 4 bases of the junction left unmatched. The CDR3 spans 14 residues. Germline CDR1 and CDR2: SEHNR and FQNEAQ (reference sequence). This chain's CDR3 is CASSLWTGDHGYTF. The DNA of the CDR3 is TGTGCCAGCAGCTTATGGACAGGGGACCATGGCTACACCTTC. Combining the CDR3 with reference TRBV7-9 and TRBJ1-2 gives the whole variable domain DTGVSQNPRHKITKRGQNVTFRCDPISEHNRLYWYRQTLGQGPEFLTYFQNEAQLEKSRLLSDRFSAERPKGSFSTLEIQRTEQGDSAMYLCASSLWTGDHGYTFGSGTRLTVV.

As regards this clonotype: This clone may be a read error of a much larger clone one base away. This chain links TRBV6-2 or TRBV6-3 with TRBJ2-7; D might be TRBD2 (5 bases). The CDR3 extends over 17 amino acids. Trimming pared 5 bases from V and 3 bases from J, leaving 23 bases between. Germline CDR1 and CDR2: MNHEY and SVGEGT. For the CDR3, the DNA is TGTGCCAGCAGTCGAGGGCTAGGAGCGGATATTATCTACGAGCAGTACTTC. It is translated as CASSRGLGADIIYEQYF.

The gene calls are TRBV10-3 and TRBJ2-3; D possibly corresponds to TRBD1 (5 bases). Germline assignment: CDR1 ENHRY and CDR2 SYGVKD. The CDR3 totals 14 residues. The V end lost 6 bases, the J end lost 3 bases, and 13 bases lay between the germline ends. The CDR3 nucleotides are TGTGCCATCAGGCAACACTCAGGGACAGATACGCAGTATTTT. Amino acid sequence: CAIRQHSGTDTQYF.

The chain carries TRBV27 and TRBJ2-1; D might be TRBD2 (6 bases). Germline V gene sequence: CDR1 MNHEY, CDR2 SMNVEV (reference sequence). The V and J ends lost 1 base and 0 bases respectively, with 13 bases between them. The CDR3 totals 17 residues. In nucleotides, the CDR3 is TGTGCCAGCAGTTTATTTAAGGCGGGGATCTCCTACAATGAGCAGTTCTTC. This translates into CASSLFKAGISYNEQFF.

V is TRBV28 and J is TRBJ1-2; 9 bases line up with TRBD1. V was pared by 6 bases and J by 7 bases, with 12 bases of the junction left unmatched. Germline CDR1 reads MDHEN; CDR2 reads SYDVKM. The CDR3 covers 15 residues. Here the CDR3 reads CASRRPGTGSLGYTF. The DNA of the CDR3 is TGTGCCAGCAGACGCCCCGGGACAGGGTCCCTTGGCTACACCTTC.

In its sample, this clonotype was seen many times. The chain has TRBV28 and TRBJ2-5; 7 bases line up with TRBD1. V lost 6 bases, J lost 4 bases, and 5 bases stayed unmatched. Germline V gives CDR1 MDHEN, CDR2 SYDVKM. The CDR3 is 13 residues long. CDR3 region: CASSLRDRETQYF. Written as DNA, the CDR3 is TGTGCCAGCAGCCTACGGGACAGAGAGACCCAGTACTTC.

The V gene is TRBV28, the J gene TRBJ1-2; D not resolved. Trimming pared 2 bases from V and 3 bases from J, leaving 7 bases between. The CDR3 consists of 13 residues. Germline V gene data show CDR1 as MDHEN and CDR2 as SYDVKM. The CDR3 region is CASSLGPYYGYTF. DNA for the CDR3: TGTGCCAGCAGTTTAGGCCCGTACTATGGCTACACCTTC.

This clonotype was seen ten or more times. CDR3 in DNA: TGTGCCAGCAGCTTAGGACCAACGAATGACGAGCAGTACTTC. It encodes CASSLGPTNDEQYF. The chain is built from TRBV7-2 and TRBJ2-7, with no clear D. Germline V CDR1 and CDR2: SGHTA, FQGNSA. Trimming removed 1 base at V and 5 bases at J, with 12 bases between. The CDR3 covers 14 residues.